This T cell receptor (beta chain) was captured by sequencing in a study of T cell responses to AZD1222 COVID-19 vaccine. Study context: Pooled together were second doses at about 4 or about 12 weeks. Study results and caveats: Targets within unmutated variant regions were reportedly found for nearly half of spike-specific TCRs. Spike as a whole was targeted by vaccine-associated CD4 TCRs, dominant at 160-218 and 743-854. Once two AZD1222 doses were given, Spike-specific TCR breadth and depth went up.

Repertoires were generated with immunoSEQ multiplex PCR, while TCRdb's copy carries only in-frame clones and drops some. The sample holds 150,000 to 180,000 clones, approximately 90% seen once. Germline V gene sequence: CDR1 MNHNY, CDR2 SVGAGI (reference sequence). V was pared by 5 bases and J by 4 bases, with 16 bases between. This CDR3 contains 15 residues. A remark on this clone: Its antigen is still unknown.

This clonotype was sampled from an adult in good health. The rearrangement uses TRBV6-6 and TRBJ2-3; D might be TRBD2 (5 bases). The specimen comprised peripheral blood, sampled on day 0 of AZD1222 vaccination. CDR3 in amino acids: CASSHGALDSDTQYF. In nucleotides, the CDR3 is TGTGCCAGCAGTCACGGTGCACTAGACTCAGATACGCAGTATTTT.